This T cell receptor (beta chain) appears in the sequencing data of a study of T-cell reconstitution after alpha-beta-depleted transplantation in children. This CDR3 is built from 14 residues. CDR1 is MNHEY, CDR2 SMNVEV, per germline (reference sequence). The germline V and J ends were trimmed by 5 bases and 0 bases, with 10 bases remaining between them. Points on this clonotype: The antigen is not known.

Whole-study findings and limits: Diversity of TCRbeta at day 60 was high in some patients, arising from surviving recipient T cells and thymic progenitors. T-cell counts and diversity were attributed mostly to newly produced T cells one year after transplant.

The TCRbeta library incorporated unique molecular identifiers. From the PCR reads, TCRdb called clonotypes with MiXCR, one entry per CDR3 protein. This sample carries 200,000 to 300,000 distinct CDR3 sequences, more than 20% of them seen once, and the ten largest clones take 4% to 5.5%. The sequencing here drew on PBMCs, mostly from graft donor cells, taken 360 days after TCRalphabeta/CD19-depleted stem cell transplant. The clonotype was recovered from a female patient aged 2-10 years who had a stem cell transplant for congenital amegakaryocytic thrombocytopenia, so the T cells may come from the graft donor. The chain recombines TRBV27 with TRBJ1-1, with D uncertain. CDR3 in DNA: TGTGCCAGCAGTCGCTCGACTGTGAACACTGAAGCTTTCTTT. Translation gives CASSRSTVNTEAFF.